The 12 T cell receptor beta chains below all came from one sample that was sequenced in a study of cytomegalovirus exposure and HLA in healthy donors. The PCR ran on 60 Vbeta and 13 Jbeta primers. The data were produced by immunoSEQ multiplex PCR, yet TCRdb's version contains in-frame clones alone and is incomplete. The table lists 150,000 to 180,000 clones, roughly 77% of them singletons. Source material: PBMCs. These receptors were obtained from a man younger than 45 in good health and CMV-seropositive.

The chain couples TRBV30 to TRBJ2-3, with D maybe TRBD1 (6 bases). The CDR3 consists of 13 residues. The V gene lost 6 bases and the J gene lost 1 base, with 11 bases spanning the gap. Germline V CDR1 and CDR2: GTSNPN, SVGIG (reference sequence). CDR3 region: CACSKGGTDTQYF. In DNA form, the CDR3 reads TGTGCCTGTTCGAAGGGGGGCACAGATACGCAGTATTTT.

The table lists this clone with a count of one. The gene calls are TRBV9 and TRBJ2-5; D is perhaps TRBD1 (6 bases). The CDR3 extends over 13 amino acids. The V and J ends lost 3 bases and 4 bases respectively, with 10 bases between them. The germline gives CDR1 SGDLS, CDR2 YYNGEE. The CDR3 DNA follows: TGTGCCAGCAGCGGATCGACAGGAGAGACCCAGTACTTC. Its protein is CASSGSTGETQYF.

This clone was observed once. The chain has TRBV7-9 and TRBJ2-2; D might be TRBD2 (5 bases). Trimming removed 10 bases from V and 0 bases from J, with 15 bases in between. CDR1 and CDR2 from the germline V gene are SEHNR and FQNEAQ (reference sequence). The CDR3 spans 15 residues. The CDR3 region is CANQPGRANTGELFF. The CDR3 DNA sequence: TGTGCCAATCAACCGGGAAGGGCGAACACCGGGGAGCTGTTTTTT. The full variable domain, with the rest looked up from reference TRBV7-9 and TRBJ2-2, is DTGVSQNPRHKITKRGQNVTFRCDPISEHNRLYWYRQTLGQGPEFLTYFQNEAQLEKSRLLSDRFSAERPKGSFSTLEIQRTEQGDSAMYLCANQPGRANTGELFFGEGSRLTVL.

The chain combines TRBV28 with TRBJ1-2; 10 bases map to TRBD1. Germline V gene lookup returns CDR1 MDHEN and CDR2 SYDVKM. The CDR3 consists of 14 residues. V shed 6 bases, J shed 8 bases, and the junction held 9 bases outside the gene matches. As DNA, the CDR3 is TGTGCCAGCAGCCTGGGACAGGGGTCAGGGGGCTACACCTTC. Translation: CASSLGQGSGGYTF.

This clone was detected once. The J gene is TRBJ2-7, the V gene TRBV27; 7 bases fit TRBD2. Germline CDR1 reads MNHEY; CDR2 reads SMNVEV (reference sequence). V gave up 3 bases and J gave up 2 bases; unmatched junction bases: 7. This CDR3 spans 15 amino acids. CDR3 loop: CASSFLAGDAYEQYF. The CDR3 region has the DNA TGTGCCAGCAGTTTCTTGGCGGGAGACGCCTACGAGCAGTACTTC.

V usage is TRBV29-1 and J usage is TRBJ1-2; TRBD1 aligns across 8 bases. Per the germline V gene, CDR1 is SQVTM and CDR2 is ANQGSEA. V lost 4 bases, J lost 4 bases, and 5 bases stayed unmatched. CDR3 length: 13 amino acids. Here the CDR3 reads CSVVGQGSYGYTF. The CDR3 DNA is TGCAGCGTTGTAGGACAGGGTAGCTATGGCTACACCTTC.

This chain uses TRBV4-1 with TRBJ2-7, with a weak D call TRBD2 (5 bases). Germline V lookup: CDR1 MGHRA, CDR2 YSYEKL. The V end was cut by 0 bases, the J end by 5 bases, with 8 bases between. The CDR3 runs to 13 residues. The CDR3 DNA is TGCGCCAGCAGCCAAGATCGAGGGAACGAGCAGTACTTC. Protein sequence: CASSQDRGNEQYF.

V usage is TRBV10-3 and J usage is TRBJ2-3; 10 positions agree with TRBD2. CDR3 length: 14 residues. The V segment lost 8 bases and the J segment 1 base; nucleotides outside the gene matches: 3. The germline V gene encodes CDR1 ENHRY and CDR2 SYGVKD. In DNA form, the CDR3 reads TGTGCCATCGGCGGGACTAGCGGCACAGATACGCAGTATTTT. Encoded protein: CAIGGTSGTDTQYF.

The CDR3 nucleotides are TGTGCCTGGTCTGGACAGGGGAACACTGAAGCTTTCTTT. This sequence encodes CAWSGQGNTEAFF. This chain uses TRBV30 with TRBJ1-1; 8 bases are a match to TRBD1. CDR1 and CDR2 from the germline V gene are GTSNPN and SVGIG (reference sequence). Unmatched junction bases numbered 3, after V lost 5 bases and J lost 1 base. This CDR3 is 13 amino acids long.

The chain recombines TRBV30 with TRBJ2-2, with 9 bases aligning to TRBD2. V gave up 0 bases and J gave up 11 bases; unmatched junction bases: 10. There are 15 residues in the CDR3. Per the germline V gene, CDR1 is GTSNPN and CDR2 is SVGIG (reference sequence). The chain's CDR3 is CAWSVPGASGTELFF. CDR3 DNA: TGTGCCTGGAGTGTACCGGGAGCTAGCGGGACCGAGCTGTTTTTT.

This chain links TRBV18 with TRBJ1-1, with D possibly matching TRBD1 (6 bases). Trimming removed 3 bases from V and 4 bases from J, with 21 bases in between. CDR1 is KGHSH and CDR2 is LQKENI in the germline V gene. This CDR3 is 17 amino acids long. The chain's CDR3 is CASSPQMGARRFTEAFF. As DNA, the CDR3 is TGTGCCAGCTCACCGCAAATGGGGGCAAGACGGTTCACTGAAGCTTTCTTT.

The genes are TRBV19 and TRBJ1-5, with 7 bases identical to TRBD1. The CDR3 loop spans 13 amino acids. The V gene's germline CDR1 is LNHDA and CDR2 SQIVND (reference sequence). V was clipped by 5 bases and J by 4 bases; unmatched bases: 2. DNA for the CDR3: TGTGCCAGTAGTCGACAGGGAAATCAGCCCCAGCATTTT. This encodes CASSRQGNQPQHF.